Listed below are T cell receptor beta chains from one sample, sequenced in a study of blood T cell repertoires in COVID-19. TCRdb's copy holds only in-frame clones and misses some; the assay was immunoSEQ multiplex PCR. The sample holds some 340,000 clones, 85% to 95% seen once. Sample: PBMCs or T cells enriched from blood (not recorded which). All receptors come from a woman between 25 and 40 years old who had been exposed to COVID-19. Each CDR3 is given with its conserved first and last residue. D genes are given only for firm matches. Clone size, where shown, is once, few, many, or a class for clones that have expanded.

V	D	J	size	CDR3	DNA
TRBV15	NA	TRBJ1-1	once	CATSNQGNTEAFF	TGTGCCACCAGCAATCAGGGGAACACTGAAGCTTTCTTT
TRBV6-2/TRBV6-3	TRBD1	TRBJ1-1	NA	CASSRQGLRGTEAFF	TGTGCCAGCAGCCGACAGGGGTTAAGAGGGACTGAAGCTTTCTTT
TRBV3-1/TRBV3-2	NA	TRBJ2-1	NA	CASSQEMASNEQFF	TGTGCCAGCAGCCAAGAAATGGCCAGTAATGAGCAGTTCTTC
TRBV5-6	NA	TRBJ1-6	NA	CASSFGRGRPYNSPLHF	TGTGCCAGCAGCTTCGGACGGGGGAGGCCCTATAATTCACCCCTCCACTTT
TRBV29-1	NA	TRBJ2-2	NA	CSVVAGSTGELFF	TGCAGCGTTGTGGCAGGGTCCACCGGGGAGCTGTTTTTT
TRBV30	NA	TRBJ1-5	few	CAWSARQAGWPQHF	TGTGCCTGGAGCGCCCGACAGGCGGGCTGGCCCCAGCATTTT
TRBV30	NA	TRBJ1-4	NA	CAWSKAGDSNEKLFF	TGTGCCTGGAGTAAAGCAGGGGATTCTAATGAAAAACTGTTTTTT
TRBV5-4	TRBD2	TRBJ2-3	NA	CASSLAGGRTDTQYF	TGTGCCAGCAGCTTAGCGGGGGGGCGAACAGATACGCAGTATTTT
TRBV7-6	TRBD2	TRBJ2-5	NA	CASSLAGGETQYF	TGTGCCAGCAGCTTAGCCGGGGGGGAGACCCAGTACTTC
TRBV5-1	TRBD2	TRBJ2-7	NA	CASSLTSGGSYEQYF	TGCGCCAGCAGCCTAACTAGCGGGGGATCCTACGAGCAGTACTTC
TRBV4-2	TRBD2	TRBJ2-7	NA	CASSQEELGRGDSSYEQYF	TGTGCCAGCAGCCAAGAAGAGTTGGGGCGGGGGGACTCCTCCTACGAGCAGTACTTC
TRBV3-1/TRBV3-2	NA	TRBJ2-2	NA	CASSQLENTGELFF	TGTGCCAGCAGCCAATTAGAGAACACCGGGGAGCTGTTTTTT
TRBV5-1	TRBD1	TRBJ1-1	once	CASSLASQGVSEAFF	TGCGCCAGCAGCTTGGCCAGTCAGGGGGTCTCGGAAGCTTTCTTT
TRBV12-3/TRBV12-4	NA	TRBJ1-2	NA	CASSPGREGYTF	TGTGCCAGCAGTCCTGGGAGGGAGGGCTACACCTTC
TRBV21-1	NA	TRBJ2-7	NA	CASSRGLAGSYEQYF	TGTGCCAGCAGCAGAGGACTAGCGGGGTCCTACGAGCAGTACTTC
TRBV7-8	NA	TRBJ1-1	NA	CASSLVPRSLITEAFF	TGTGCCAGCAGCTTAGTTCCGCGGAGTCTGATTACTGAAGCTTTCTTT
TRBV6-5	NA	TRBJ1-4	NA	CASSARIGEKLFF	TGTGCCAGCAGCGCAAGAATTGGCGAAAAACTGTTTTTT
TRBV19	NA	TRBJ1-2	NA	CASRPKGDYGYTF	TGTGCCAGTAGGCCCAAAGGAGACTATGGCTACACCTTC
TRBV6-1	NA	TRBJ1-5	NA	CASSEQGSGEPQHF	TGTGCCAGCAGTGAACAGGGAAGCGGGGAGCCCCAGCATTTT
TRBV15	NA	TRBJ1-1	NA	CATSREGGALAFF	TGTGCCACCAGCAGAGAGGGTGGGGCGCTCGCTTTCTTT
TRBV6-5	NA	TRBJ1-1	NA	CASSTEGNTEAFF	TGTGCCAGCAGCACGGAGGGAAACACTGAAGCTTTCTTT
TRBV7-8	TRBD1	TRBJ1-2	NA	CASSHRDSTYGYTF	TGTGCCAGCAGCCACAGGGACAGCACCTATGGCTACACCTTC
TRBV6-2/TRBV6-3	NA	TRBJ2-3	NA	CASSYRVSDTQYF	TGTGCCAGCAGTTATCGAGTCTCAGATACGCAGTATTTT
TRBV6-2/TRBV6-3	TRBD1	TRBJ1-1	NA	CASSSLGTANTEAFF	TGTGCCAGCAGTTCATTAGGGACAGCTAACACTGAAGCTTTCTTT
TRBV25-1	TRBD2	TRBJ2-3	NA	CASSDLRKRGTEDTQYF	TGTGCCAGCAGTGATCTTCGGAAGCGGGGGACTGAAGATACGCAGTATTTT
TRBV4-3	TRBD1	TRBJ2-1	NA	CASSRNRGYNEQFF	TGCGCCAGCAGCCGCAACAGGGGATACAATGAGCAGTTCTTC
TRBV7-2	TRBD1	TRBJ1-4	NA	CASSRDSLNEKLFF	TGTGCCAGCAGCCGGGACAGCCTTAATGAAAAACTGTTTTTT
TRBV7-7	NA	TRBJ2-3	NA	CASSSRPLREGRLTDTQYF	TGTGCCAGCAGCTCCCGCCCATTGAGAGAGGGAAGATTAACAGATACGCAGTATTTT
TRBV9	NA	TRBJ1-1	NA	CASSVSSRSDTEAFF	TGTGCCAGCAGCGTAAGCTCCCGTTCGGACACTGAAGCTTTCTTT
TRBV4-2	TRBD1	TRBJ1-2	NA	CASSQPISDRLGGYTF	TGTGCCAGCAGCCAACCAATCTCGGACAGGTTAGGCGGCTACACCTTC
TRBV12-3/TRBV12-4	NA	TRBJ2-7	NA	CASRRDGDYEQYF	TGTGCCAGCAGGCGGGACGGTGACTACGAGCAGTACTTC
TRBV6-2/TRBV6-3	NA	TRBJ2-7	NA	CASSYSKVTGTPYEQYF	TGTGCCAGCAGTTACTCGAAGGTAACAGGGACACCCTACGAGCAGTACTTC
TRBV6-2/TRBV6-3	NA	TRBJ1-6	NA	CASSFGSHSAVLHF	TGTGCCAGCAGTTTCGGATCCCACAGTGCCGTCCTCCACTTT
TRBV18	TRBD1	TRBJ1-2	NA	CASSPPWDRVANYGYTF	TGTGCCAGCTCACCACCGTGGGACAGGGTTGCTAACTATGGCTACACCTTC
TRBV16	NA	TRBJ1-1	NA	CASSQSTAPPGTEAFF	TGTGCCAGCAGCCAATCGACGGCCCCTCCGGGAACTGAAGCTTTCTTT
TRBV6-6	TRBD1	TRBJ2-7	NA	CASSYEGQGVNYEQYF	TGTGCCAGCAGTTACGAAGGTCAGGGGGTTAATTACGAGCAGTACTTC
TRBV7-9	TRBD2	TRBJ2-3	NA	CASSPGSGGPPDTQYF	TGTGCCAGCAGCCCCGGTAGCGGGGGGCCCCCGGATACGCAGTATTTT
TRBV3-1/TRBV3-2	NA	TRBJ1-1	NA	CASSQVPGGGTAFF	TGTGCCAGCAGCCAAGTCCCGGGTGGGGGCACGGCTTTCTTT
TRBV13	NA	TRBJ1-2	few	CASSLEGYYGYTF	TGTGCCAGCAGCTTAGAGGGGTACTATGGCTACACCTTC
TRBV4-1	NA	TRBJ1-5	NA	CASSQDPSAEGYNQPQHF	TGCGCCAGCAGCCAAGATCCTTCGGCGGAGGGATACAATCAGCCCCAGCATTTT
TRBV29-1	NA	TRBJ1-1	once	CSVRRAGVGPEAFF	TGCAGCGTCCGACGAGCAGGGGTGGGCCCTGAAGCTTTCTTT
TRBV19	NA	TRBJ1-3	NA	CASTRGPSSGNTIYF	TGTGCCAGTACAAGGGGCCCAAGCTCTGGAAACACCATATATTTT
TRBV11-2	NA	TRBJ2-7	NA	CASSIAPKAGYEQYF	TGTGCCAGCAGCATCGCCCCGAAGGCAGGCTACGAGCAGTACTTC
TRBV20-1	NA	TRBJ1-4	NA	CSASSRVNEKLFF	TGCAGTGCTAGTAGTCGGGTGAATGAAAAACTGTTTTTT
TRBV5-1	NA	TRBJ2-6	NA	CASSATASGANVLTF	TGCGCCAGCAGCGCTACAGCCTCTGGGGCCAACGTCCTGACTTTC
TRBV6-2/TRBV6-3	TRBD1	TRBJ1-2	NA	CASSLTGTGATLSYGYTF	TGTGCCAGCAGCTTGACCGGGACAGGGGCGACCTTAAGCTATGGCTACACCTTC
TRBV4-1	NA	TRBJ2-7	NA	CASSQARLTGYLYEQYF	TGCGCCAGCAGCCAAGCAAGGTTGACGGGATACCTCTACGAGCAGTACTTC
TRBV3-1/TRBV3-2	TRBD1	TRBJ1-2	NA	CASTQRGQNYGYTF	TGTGCCAGCACCCAGAGGGGGCAGAACTATGGCTACACCTTC
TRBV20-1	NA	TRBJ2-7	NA	CSASRRRSSYEQYF	TGCAGTGCTAGTAGACGGAGGAGCTCCTACGAGCAGTACTTC
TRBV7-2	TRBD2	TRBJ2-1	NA	CASSLARLAGDYNEQFF	TGTGCCAGCAGCTTAGCGCGCCTAGCGGGGGATTACAATGAGCAGTTCTTC
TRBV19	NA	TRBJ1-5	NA	CASSIDLSVTAQNQPQHF	TGTGCCAGTAGTATAGATCTATCGGTCACAGCACAAAATCAGCCCCAGCATTTT
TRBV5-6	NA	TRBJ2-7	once	CASSLFSGAAYEQYF	TGTGCCAGCAGCTTGTTCAGCGGAGCAGCCTACGAGCAGTACTTC
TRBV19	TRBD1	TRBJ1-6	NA	CASRDRVNRSPLHF	TGTGCCAGCCGGGACAGAGTAAATCGGTCACCCCTCCACTTT
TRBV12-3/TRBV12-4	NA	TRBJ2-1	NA	CASSLSGNEQFF	TGTGCCAGCAGTTTGAGCGGGAATGAGCAGTTCTTC
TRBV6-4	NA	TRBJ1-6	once	CASREGHYNSPLHF	TGTGCCAGCAGGGAGGGCCACTATAATTCACCCCTCCACTTT
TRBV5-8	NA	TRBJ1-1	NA	CASSSTGSNTEAFF	TGTGCCAGCAGCTCCACAGGGAGTAACACTGAAGCTTTCTTT
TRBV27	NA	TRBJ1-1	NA	CASRFIGRDTEAFF	TGTGCCAGCAGATTTATAGGCAGGGACACTGAAGCTTTCTTT
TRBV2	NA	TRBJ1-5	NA	CASTRDINQPQHF	TGTGCCAGCACCCGGGACATCAATCAGCCCCAGCATTTT